The rows below give T cell receptor beta chains drawn from one sample of a study of T cells in localized non-small cell lung cancer. TCRdb's table, derived via immunoSEQ multiplex PCR, lists solely in-frame clones and lacks some. This table holds under 75,000 clones, 70% to 90% found once. Sequenced material: peripheral blood, taken before any cancer treatment. The source of these receptors is a male donor older than 55 with stage III squamous cell lung carcinoma. CDR3s include the opening cysteine and the closing phenylalanine or tryptophan. Fields, in order: J gene, V gene, clone size, D gene, CDR3 protein, CDR3 DNA. D genes are given only for firm matches. Size values are once, few and many counts, or a class for expanded clones, and some rows have none.

J gene: TRBJ1-2; V gene: TRBV5-4; clone size: NA; D gene: NA; CDR3 protein: CASSLASGFQKGYTF; CDR3 DNA: TGTGCCAGCAGCTTGGCCTCAGGGTTCCAAAAGGGCTACACCTTC
J gene: TRBJ1-1; V gene: TRBV9; clone size: NA; D gene: NA; CDR3 protein: CASSQTGGLEAFF; CDR3 DNA: TGTGCCAGCAGCCAGACAGGAGGACTTGAAGCTTTCTTT
J gene: TRBJ1-2; V gene: TRBV28; clone size: NA; D gene: TRBD1; CDR3 protein: CASSQLQGSMVGYTF; CDR3 DNA: TGTGCCAGCAGCCAATTACAGGGGTCTATGGTTGGCTACACCTTC
J gene: TRBJ1-4; V gene: TRBV6-1; clone size: NA; D gene: NA; CDR3 protein: CASSDQETNEKLFF; CDR3 DNA: TGTGCCAGCAGTGATCAGGAAACTAATGAAAAACTGTTTTTT
J gene: TRBJ2-1; V gene: TRBV11-1; clone size: NA; D gene: NA; CDR3 protein: CASSPPGLPTNEQFF; CDR3 DNA: TGTGCCAGCAGTCCGCCGGGACTCCCAACCAATGAGCAGTTCTTC
J gene: TRBJ1-3; V gene: TRBV5-8; clone size: NA; D gene: NA; CDR3 protein: CASSFGVPGNTIYF; CDR3 DNA: TGTGCCAGCAGCTTCGGGGTCCCTGGAAACACCATATATTTT
J gene: TRBJ1-2; V gene: TRBV18; clone size: NA; D gene: TRBD1; CDR3 protein: CASSPSQGVGYTF; CDR3 DNA: TGTGCCAGCTCACCTTCACAGGGGGTTGGCTACACCTTC
J gene: TRBJ2-2; V gene: TRBV7-9; clone size: NA; D gene: TRBD2; CDR3 protein: CASSFSSGGLNTGELFF; CDR3 DNA: TGTGCCAGCAGCTTTTCTAGCGGGGGTCTGAACACCGGGGAGCTGTTTTTT
J gene: TRBJ2-7; V gene: TRBV7-8; clone size: NA; D gene: NA; CDR3 protein: CASSLGAYEQYF; CDR3 DNA: TGTGCCAGCAGCTTAGGTGCCTACGAGCAGTACTTC
J gene: TRBJ1-1; V gene: TRBV4-3; clone size: NA; D gene: TRBD1; CDR3 protein: CASSLDRGPGTEAFF; CDR3 DNA: TGCGCCAGCAGCCTGGACAGGGGGCCAGGCACTGAAGCTTTCTTT
J gene: TRBJ2-3; V gene: TRBV5-4; clone size: NA; D gene: NA; CDR3 protein: CASSPGRISSTDTQYF; CDR3 DNA: TGTGCCAGCAGTCCTGGACGGATCTCTAGCACAGATACGCAGTATTTT
J gene: TRBJ2-6; V gene: TRBV19; clone size: NA; D gene: TRBD1; CDR3 protein: CASSMGQGAGANVLTF; CDR3 DNA: TGTGCCAGTAGTATGGGACAGGGAGCTGGGGCCAACGTCCTGACTTTC
J gene: TRBJ2-2; V gene: TRBV9; clone size: NA; D gene: NA; CDR3 protein: CASSVDNRGITGELFF; CDR3 DNA: TGTGCCAGCAGCGTAGATAATCGGGGGATCACCGGGGAGCTGTTTTTT
J gene: TRBJ1-5; V gene: TRBV19; clone size: NA; D gene: TRBD1; CDR3 protein: CATSDRAQPQHF; CDR3 DNA: TGTGCCACCTCTGACAGGGCTCAGCCCCAGCATTTT
J gene: TRBJ1-2; V gene: TRBV7-2; clone size: NA; D gene: NA; CDR3 protein: CASSLGTENYGYTF; CDR3 DNA: TGTGCCAGCAGCTTAGGTACAGAAAACTATGGCTACACCTTC
J gene: TRBJ2-2; V gene: TRBV9; clone size: NA; D gene: NA; CDR3 protein: CASSPRRATGELFF; CDR3 DNA: TGTGCCAGCAGCCCCCGACGCGCCACCGGGGAGCTGTTTTTT
J gene: TRBJ1-6; V gene: TRBV19; clone size: NA; D gene: TRBD1; CDR3 protein: CATKVVQGASPLHF; CDR3 DNA: TGTGCCACCAAAGTGGTACAGGGGGCTTCACCCCTCCACTTT
J gene: TRBJ2-1; V gene: TRBV11-2; clone size: NA; D gene: NA; CDR3 protein: CASNHLGGEQFF; CDR3 DNA: TGTGCCAGCAACCACCTCGGCGGGGAGCAGTTCTTC
J gene: TRBJ2-7; V gene: TRBV5-1; clone size: once; D gene: TRBD2; CDR3 protein: CASSSGTSGGYEQYF; CDR3 DNA: TGCGCCAGCAGCTCCGGGACTAGCGGGGGCTACGAGCAGTACTTC